Following are 30 T cell receptor beta chains from one sample sequenced in a study of PD-1 blockade in classical Hodgkin lymphoma. Relapses following autologous stem cell transplantation were seen in all patients, with brentuximab vedotin exposure varying. Sequencing used immunoSEQ multiplex PCR; TCRdb keeps in-frame clones, though not all of them. The repertoire includes some 30,000 clones, around 70% of them detected once, and 13% to 15% sits in the top ten. The specimen comprised peripheral blood mononuclear cells (PBMCs), sampled before the second cycle of nivolumab. The receptor source for this set is a human donor with classical Hodgkin lymphoma.

The J gene is TRBJ2-5, the V gene TRBV5-6; 8 bases fit TRBD2. Germline trimming cut 4 bases from V and 5 bases from J; bases unmatched to any gene: 7. CDR3 size: 14 residues. The germline V gene has CDR1 SGHDT and CDR2 YYEEEE. The CDR3 is CASSPGGAPETQYF. The CDR3 nucleotides read TGTGCCAGCAGCCCGGGGGGGGCGCCGGAGACCCAGTACTTC.

This clone was detected once. The chain employs TRBV7-2 and TRBJ1-1, with TRBD1 matching 7 bases. The germline V gene encodes CDR1 SGHTA and CDR2 FQGNSA. This CDR3 comprises 14 residues. The trim removed 5 bases at V and 3 bases at J, leaving 6 bases unmatched. The CDR3 protein is CASSVTTGHTEAFF. CDR3 DNA sequence: TGTGCCAGCAGCGTGACGACAGGGCACACTGAAGCTTTCTTT.

This chain uses TRBV28 with TRBJ2-3, with a weak D call TRBD1 (6 bases). The CDR3 spans 17 residues. The V and J ends lost 5 bases and 1 base respectively, with 19 bases between them. The germline gives CDR1 MDHEN, CDR2 SYDVKM. CDR3 nucleotides: TGTGCCAGCAGTAGTTTAGCCAGGGGCTTGCGCACAGATACGCAGTATTTT. This translates into CASSSLARGLRTDTQYF.

The chain is built from TRBV11-2 and TRBJ1-2; possibly TRBD1 for D (5 bases). CDR1 is SGHAT and CDR2 is FQNNGV in the germline V gene. The CDR3 runs to 12 residues. V lost 5 bases, J lost 5 bases, and 9 bases lay in between. CDR3 protein: CASSPEGYGYTF. Here the CDR3 DNA reads TGTGCCAGCAGCCCGGAGGGGTATGGCTACACCTTC. The full variable domain, in which reference TRBV11-2 and TRBJ1-2 provide the parts outside the CDR3, is EAGVAQSPRYKIIEKRQSVAFWCNPISGHATLYWYQQILGQGPKLLIQFQNNGVVDDSQLPKDRFSAERLKGVDSTLKIQPAKLEDSAVYLCASSPEGYGYTFGSGTRLTVV.

The chain combines TRBV14 with TRBJ1-2; D is possibly TRBD1 (5 bases). Germline V gene sequence: CDR1 SGHDN, CDR2 FVKESK. The CDR3 sequence is 15 residues long. V was cut by 1 base and J by 6 bases, with 15 bases left in between. In DNA, the CDR3 is TGTGCCAGCAGCCAAGGATGGGGGGAATCCCATGGCTACACCTTC. This codes for CASSQGWGESHGYTF.

In this sample, this clone turned up once. The V call is TRBV11-2, the J call TRBJ2-3, with D unresolved. From germline, CDR1 is SGHAT and CDR2 FQNNGV. The CDR3 has 12 amino acids. Trimming removed 5 bases at V and 2 bases at J, with 5 bases between. In DNA form, the CDR3 reads TGTGCCAGCAGCCCCCCCACAGATACGCAGTATTTT. Translation gives CASSPPTDTQYF. Filled out from reference TRBV11-2 and TRBJ2-3, the complete variable domain reads EAGVAQSPRYKIIEKRQSVAFWCNPISGHATLYWYQQILGQGPKLLIQFQNNGVVDDSQLPKDRFSAERLKGVDSTLKIQPAKLEDSAVYLCASSPPTDTQYFGPGTRLTVL.

The chain uses TRBV6-1 and TRBJ1-2; D is unresolved. Trimming left V 0 bases short and J 4 bases short, with 15 bases between. This CDR3 is 16 amino acids long. Germline V CDR1 and CDR2: MNHNS, SASEGT. CDR3 coding DNA: TGTGCCAGCAGTGAAGCATTGTTTAGGACTGGCTATGGCTACACCTTC. This sequence encodes CASSEALFRTGYGYTF.

This chain uses TRBV28 with TRBJ1-5, with D unclear. Trimming took off 3 bases at V and 7 bases at J, with 13 bases between the two ends. This CDR3 contains 14 residues. Germline V lookup: CDR1 MDHEN, CDR2 SYDVKM. The CDR3 here is CASSLVESSQPQHF. CDR3 sequence (DNA): TGTGCCAGCAGTTTGGTCGAGTCATCCCAGCCCCAGCATTTT.

The V and J genes are TRBV18 and TRBJ2-4, with TRBD1 matching 8 bases. CDR1 KGHSH and CDR2 LQKENI come from the germline V gene. CDR3 length equals 18 residues. The V gene end was trimmed by 3 bases and the J gene end by 7 bases; junction bases not matched to a gene: 17. The CDR3 bases are TGTGCCAGCTCACCCTGGTCCGAGACAGGGGAATTTGGGAACATTCAGTACTTC. It encodes CASSPWSETGEFGNIQYF.

The rearrangement joins TRBV19 to TRBJ1-2; the D gene is possibly TRBD1 (5 bases). The CDR3 contains 13 residues. Germline CDR1 and CDR2: LNHDA and SQIVND (reference sequence). V lost 5 bases to trimming and J lost 0 bases, with 7 bases between them. CDR3 residues: CASSVTANYGYTF. The CDR3 DNA reads as TGTGCCAGTAGTGTGACAGCTAACTATGGCTACACCTTC. Based on the CDR3 plus reference TRBV19 and TRBJ1-2, the full variable domain is DGGITQSPKYLFRKEGQNVTLSCEQNLNHDAMYWYRQDPGQGLRLIYYSQIVNDFQKGDIAEGYSVSREKKESFPLTVTSAQKNPTAFYLCASSVTANYGYTFGSGTRLTVV.

This clone has only a few counts. V is TRBV4-2 and J is TRBJ1-5; D not certain. Trimming stripped 3 bases from V and 4 bases from J, with 13 bases between. This CDR3 spans 15 amino acids. Per germline, CDR1 LGHNA and CDR2 YNFKEQ. CDR3 DNA: TGTGCCAGCAGCCACGGTGGAAACGGGAATCAGCCCCAGCATTTT. Its translation: CASSHGGNGNQPQHF.

The chain is built from TRBV7-2 and TRBJ2-7; no clear D gene. Germline V gives CDR1 SGHTA, CDR2 FQGNSA. The V gene lost 1 base and the J gene lost 4 bases, with 8 bases spanning the gap. This CDR3 contains 13 residues. CDR3 loop: CASSLGRGYEQYV. CDR3 DNA sequence: TGTGCCAGCAGCTTAGGTAGAGGATACGAGCAGTACGTC.

V gene TRBV7-2 combines with J gene TRBJ1-5, with 8 bases matching TRBD1. In germline, CDR1 is SGHTA, CDR2 FQGNSA. Trimming took 4 bases from V and 2 from J; bases not matched to a gene: 7. This CDR3 contains 16 residues. CDR3 nucleotide sequence: TGTGCCAGCAGCTGGGGGGGGGACAGGCGCAATCAGCCCCAGCATTTT. Translation: CASSWGGDRRNQPQHF.

V is TRBV19 and J is TRBJ2-7; 11 positions match TRBD1. The germline V gene encodes CDR1 LNHDA and CDR2 SQIVND (reference sequence). CDR3 length: 13 residues. Germline trimming cut 6 bases from V and 5 bases from J; bases unmatched to any gene: 3. CDR3 protein: CASSRDRGDEQYF. The CDR3 DNA reads as TGTGCCAGTAGCCGGGACAGGGGGGACGAGCAGTACTTC. Based on the CDR3 plus reference TRBV19 and TRBJ2-7, the full variable domain is DGGITQSPKYLFRKEGQNVTLSCEQNLNHDAMYWYRQDPGQGLRLIYYSQIVNDFQKGDIAEGYSVSREKKESFPLTVTSAQKNPTAFYLCASSRDRGDEQYFGPGTRLTVT.

The chain uses TRBV19 and TRBJ1-1; the D is unclear. The CDR3 runs 11 residues. Germline V gene lookup returns CDR1 LNHDA and CDR2 SQIVND (reference sequence). Between the trimmed V and J ends, which lost 3 bases and 5 bases, there was a span of 4 bases. This CDR3 is CASSIWTEAFF. CDR3 nucleotides: TGTGCCAGTAGTATTTGGACTGAAGCTTTCTTT. Complete variable domain (other parts from reference TRBV19 and TRBJ1-1): DGGITQSPKYLFRKEGQNVTLSCEQNLNHDAMYWYRQDPGQGLRLIYYSQIVNDFQKGDIAEGYSVSREKKESFPLTVTSAQKNPTAFYLCASSIWTEAFFGQGTRLTVV.

The J gene is TRBJ2-3, the V gene TRBV7-2, with 7 bases lining up with TRBD2. The CDR3 contains 15 residues. Looked up from germline, CDR1 is SGHTA and CDR2 is FQGNSA. The V and J ends lost 3 bases and 0 bases, in that order; junction bases with no gene match: 3. CDR3 nucleotides: TGTGCCAGCAGCTTGCGGGGGAGAAGCACAGATACGCAGTATTTT. Translation gives CASSLRGRSTDTQYF. The whole variable domain, filled in from reference TRBV7-2 and TRBJ2-3, reads GAGVSQSPSNKVTEKGKDVELRCDPISGHTALYWYRQSLGQGLEFLIYFQGNSAPDKSGLPSDRFSAERTGGSVSTLTIQRTQQEDSAVYLCASSLRGRSTDTQYFGPGTRLTVL.

The rearrangement joins TRBV6-1 to TRBJ1-1, with 8 bases identical to TRBD1. Germline CDR1 MNHNS, CDR2 SASEGT. V dropped 6 bases and J dropped 0; count of bases not matched to a gene: 3. The CDR3 spans 14 residues. CDR3 sequence: CASRYRGMNTEAFF. In DNA, the CDR3 is TGTGCCAGCAGGTACAGGGGGATGAACACTGAAGCTTTCTTT.

The J gene is TRBJ1-6, the V gene TRBV11-2, with TRBD1 as a possible D gene (6 bases). This CDR3 comprises 14 residues. Between the trimmed V and J ends, which lost 5 bases and 7 bases, there was a span of 12 bases. CDR1 and CDR2 (germline): SGHAT, FQNNGV. The CDR3 here is CASSKTGPNSPLHF. CDR3 nucleotides: TGTGCCAGCAGCAAGACAGGTCCCAATTCACCCCTCCACTTT.

V usage is TRBV5-6 and J usage is TRBJ2-7; D call uncertain. The V gene's germline CDR1 is SGHDT and CDR2 YYEEEE. Trimming took 2 bases from V and 4 from J, leaving 10 bases between them. CDR3 length equals 13 residues. The CDR3 is CASSFLSQYEQYF. The CDR3 DNA sequence: TGTGCCAGCAGCTTTCTATCACAGTACGAGCAGTACTTC.

The rearrangement joins TRBV5-1 to TRBJ1-4, with unresolved D. V dropped 0 bases and J dropped 7 bases, with 10 bases sitting between them. This CDR3 has 14 residues. Germline assignment: CDR1 SGHRS and CDR2 YFSETQ. CDR3 sequence (DNA): TGCGCCAGCAGCTTGGGGAGTCGGGTTGAAAAACTGTTTTTT. Protein: CASSLGSRVEKLFF.

CDR3 nucleotides: TGTGCCTGGAGATCGATACAGGGGGCTTACGAGCAGTACTTC. This sequence encodes CAWRSIQGAYEQYF. The V and J genes are TRBV30 and TRBJ2-7, with 9 bases fitting TRBD1. With 3 bases clipped from V and 4 bases from J, the junction kept 7 bases outside the gene matches. This CDR3 is built from 14 residues. Germline V gene sequence: CDR1 GTSNPN, CDR2 SVGIG (reference sequence).

The V gene is TRBV4-1, the J gene TRBJ1-5; tentatively, D is TRBD1 (5 bases). Trimming removed 0 bases at V and 3 bases at J, with 18 bases between. Germline CDR1 is MGHRA and CDR2 is YSYEKL. This CDR3 has 18 amino acids. The CDR3 DNA sequence: TGCGCCAGCAGCCAAGATCAATTCGGGGGGGATCCCAATCAGCCCCAGCATTTT. Translating gives CASSQDQFGGDPNQPQHF.

This clone was picked up a small number of times. V usage is TRBV6-1 and J usage is TRBJ1-1, with 11 bases identical to TRBD1. This CDR3 has 15 residues. V shed 6 bases, J shed 5 bases, and the junction held 8 bases outside the gene matches. The germline V gene has CDR1 MNHNS and CDR2 SASEGT. CDR3 loop: CASRPGTGGRTEAFF. CDR3 DNA sequence: TGTGCCAGCAGGCCCGGGACAGGGGGAAGGACTGAAGCTTTCTTT.

V gene TRBV7-2 combines with J gene TRBJ2-1, with 8 nucleotides matching TRBD1. This CDR3 contains 12 residues. The junction had 9 bases not matched to a gene; V was cut back by 5 bases and J by 15 bases. Germline values: CDR1 SGHTA, CDR2 FQGNSA. This CDR3 reads CASSAQDRVLFF. The CDR3 DNA sequence: TGTGCCAGCAGCGCGCAGGACAGGGTTCTGTTCTTC.

J is TRBJ1-3 and V is TRBV19; 7 bases fit TRBD1. Per the germline V gene, CDR1 is LNHDA and CDR2 is SQIVND (reference sequence). J lost 0 bases, V lost 9 bases, and 11 bases had no gene match. The CDR3 spans 16 residues. CDR3 in amino acids: CASRGQAVSSGNTIYF. The CDR3 region has the DNA TGTGCCAGCCGTGGACAGGCCGTAAGCTCTGGAAACACCATATATTTT.

The table lists this clone with a few counts. The chain has TRBV15 and TRBJ2-7, with 9 bases aligning to TRBD1. CDR1 and CDR2 (germline): LNHNV, YYDKDF (reference sequence). CDR3 length equals 14 residues. Losses at the gene ends were 0 bases for V and 6 bases for J; bases not matched to a gene: 3. CDR3 nucleotides: TGTGCCACCAGCAGAGATCAGACAGGGGGCGAGCAGTACTTC. This encodes CATSRDQTGGEQYF.

The V and J genes are TRBV5-6 and TRBJ1-5; D not certain. Looked up from germline, CDR1 is SGHDT and CDR2 is YYEEEE. This CDR3 is built from 14 residues. Trimming stripped 4 bases from V and 0 bases from J, with 8 bases between. Written as DNA, the CDR3 is TGTGCCAGCAGCCCTAACTATAGCAATCAGCCCCAGCATTTT. As protein: CASSPNYSNQPQHF.

The J gene is TRBJ1-2, the V gene TRBV4-1; D may be TRBD1 (5 bases). CDR1 is MGHRA, CDR2 YSYEKL, per germline. Trimming took 4 bases from V and 2 from J, leaving 8 bases between them. The CDR3 has 13 residues. CDR3 sequence reads: CASSRGTNYGYTF. The CDR3 DNA follows: TGCGCCAGCAGCCGAGGGACCAACTATGGCTACACCTTC.

The chain links TRBV5-1 to TRBJ1-2; D remains ambiguous. Germline CDR1 reads SGHRS; CDR2 reads YFSETQ. V was shortened by 0 bases and J by 2 bases, with 8 bases between the two germline ends. The CDR3 loop spans 14 amino acids. The CDR3 DNA reads TGCGCCAGCAGCTTGGTAACCGGAAACTATGGCTACACCTTC. Encoded protein: CASSLVTGNYGYTF. The full variable domain, with the rest looked up from reference TRBV5-1 and TRBJ1-2, is KAGVTQTPRYLIKTRGQQVTLSCSPISGHRSVSWYQQTPGQGLQFLFEYFSETQRNKGNFPGRFSGRQFSNSRSEMNVSTLELGDSALYLCASSLVTGNYGYTFGSGTRLTVV.

The chain employs TRBV27 and TRBJ1-5; 7 bases map to TRBD1. The CDR3 is 17 residues long. Germline CDR1 is MNHEY and CDR2 is SMNVEV (reference sequence). Losses at the gene ends were 1 base for V and 4 bases for J; bases not matched to a gene: 10. CDR3 loop: CASSLLGDRGGNQPQHF. The DNA for the CDR3 is TGTGCCAGCAGTTTATTAGGGGACAGAGGGGGGAATCAGCCCCAGCATTTT.